The T cell receptor beta chain under discussion was sequenced for a study of blood T cell repertoires in COVID-19. Study-wide background: Specimens from acute and convalescent COVID-19 originated in the United States, Italy and Spain. Sources were T cells, B-cell-depleted T cells, or PBMCs; the material itself was cDNA or gDNA.

In the original analysis: Amplifying reference gene primers gave estimates of nucleated cell counts. Using immunoSEQ multiplex PCR, the repertoire was profiled, and TCRdb retains in-frame clones only, with some absent. V and J calls and clone size follow that table, whereas D and trimming were derived from the DNA. The data hold roughly 150,000 clones, with around 85% observed a single time. Germline assignment: CDR1 SNHLY and CDR2 FYNNEI. The V end was cut by 5 bases, the J end by 2 bases, with 9 bases between. The CDR3 extends over 13 amino acids. The genes are TRBV2 and TRBJ1-1, with no clear D. Input material: peripheral blood. This sequence was found in a man older than 75 with COVID-19, enrolled during active disease. The CDR3 protein is CASSTDTNTEAFF. CDR3 sequence (DNA): TGTGCCAGCAGTACAGACACCAACACTGAAGCTTTCTTT. Full variable domain (rest looked up from reference TRBV2 and TRBJ1-1): EPEVTQTPSHQVTQMGQEVILRCVPISNHLYFYWYRQILGQKVEFLVSFYNNEISEKSEIFDDQFSVERPDGSNFTLKIRSTKLEDSAMYFCASSTDTNTEAFFGQGTRLTVV.